Reported below is one TCR beta chain. The V end was cut by 4 bases, the J end by 7 bases, with 23 bases between. The CDR3 covers 17 residues. CDR1 is SGDLS and CDR2 is YYNGEE in the germline V gene. The data originate from a study of blood T cell repertoires in COVID-19. In the authors' workflow: Amplifying reference gene primers gave estimates of nucleated cell counts. Assay: immunoSEQ multiplex PCR; the TCRdb copy retains only in-frame clones and omits some. V and J calls and clone size are copied from that table; D and trimming were computed from the DNA. This table holds more than 250,000 clones, about 84% found once.

The receptor was isolated from a woman between 50 and 59 years old with acute or convalescent COVID-19. This rearrangement joins TRBV9 to TRBJ1-4, with D possibly TRBD1 on 6 matching bases. Sequenced material: peripheral blood. This CDR3 is CASSLRDKSLRGEKLFF. CDR3 bases: TGTGCCAGCAGCCTCCGGGACAAAAGTCTTCGAGGTGAAAAACTGTTTTTT.